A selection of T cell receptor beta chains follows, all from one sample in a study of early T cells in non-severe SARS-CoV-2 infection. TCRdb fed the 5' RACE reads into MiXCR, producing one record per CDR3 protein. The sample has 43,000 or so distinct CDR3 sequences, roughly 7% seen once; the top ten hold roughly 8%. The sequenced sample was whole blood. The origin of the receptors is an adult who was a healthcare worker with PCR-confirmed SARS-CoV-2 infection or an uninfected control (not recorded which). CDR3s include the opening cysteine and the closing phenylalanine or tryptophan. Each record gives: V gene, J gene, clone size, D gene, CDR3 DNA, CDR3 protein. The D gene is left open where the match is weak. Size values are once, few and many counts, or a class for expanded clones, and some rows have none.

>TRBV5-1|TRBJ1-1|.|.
TGCGCCAGCAGCTTGGCCGACTCTCCCCAGGGAGCTTTCTTT
CASSLADSPQGAFF
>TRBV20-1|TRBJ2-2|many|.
TGCAGTGCCGGGGGACAAAGAAACACCGGGGAGCTGTTTTTT
CSAGGQRNTGELFF
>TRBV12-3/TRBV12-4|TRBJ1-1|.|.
TGTGCCAGCAGTGTTACAAGAGCACGGGCTTTCTTT
CASSVTRARAFF
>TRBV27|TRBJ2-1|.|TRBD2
TGTGCCAGCAGTTTACTCCCCCGTGGACTAGCACCCTACAATGAGCAGTTCTTC
CASSLLPRGLAPYNEQFF
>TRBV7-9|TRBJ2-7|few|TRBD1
TGTGCCAGCAGCCGATTTGGGACAGGAGTAACCTACGAGCAGTACTTC
CASSRFGTGVTYEQYF
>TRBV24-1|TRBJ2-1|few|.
TGTGCCACCAGTGATACGGCGAAACTCTACAATGAGCAGTTCTTC
CATSDTAKLYNEQFF
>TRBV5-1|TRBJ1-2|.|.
TGCGCCAGCAGCCTGGAGACAAGAAACTATGGCTACACCTTC
CASSLETRNYGYTF
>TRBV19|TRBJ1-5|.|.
TGTGCCAGTAGATTCGATGAAACTGGACACCCAAATCAGCCCCAGCATTTT
CASRFDETGHPNQPQHF
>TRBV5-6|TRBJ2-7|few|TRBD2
TGTGCCAGCAGCTTGTTTAGCGGGGCCTACGAGCAGTACTTC
CASSLFSGAYEQYF
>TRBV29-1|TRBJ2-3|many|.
TGCAGCGTTGTGGACCCAACCACAGATACGCAGTATTTT
CSVVDPTTDTQYF
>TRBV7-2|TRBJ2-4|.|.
TGTGCCAGCAGCTTAGATTTCCGCGAGACAAACATTCAGTACTTC
CASSLDFRETNIQYF
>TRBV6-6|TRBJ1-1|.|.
TGTGCCAGCAGCCCCCGAGGGCAAATGAACACTGAAGCTTTCTTT
CASSPRGQMNTEAFF
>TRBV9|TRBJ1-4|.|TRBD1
TGTGCCAGCAGCGTAGCTGGACAGGGAAATGAAAAACTGTTTTTT
CASSVAGQGNEKLFF
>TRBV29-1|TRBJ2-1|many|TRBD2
TGCAGCGTTGGAGGCGGGGGTTCGTACAATGAGCAGTTCTTC
CSVGGGGSYNEQFF
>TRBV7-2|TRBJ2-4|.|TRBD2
TGTGCCAGCAGCGGATTAGCGGGGGCCGTCAAAAACATTCAGTACTTC
CASSGLAGAVKNIQYF
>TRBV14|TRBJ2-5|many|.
TGTGCCAGCAGCCAACCCAGATCCTACCAAGAGACCCAGTACTTC
CASSQPRSYQETQYF
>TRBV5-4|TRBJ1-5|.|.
TGTGCCAGCAGCTTGGAGTCTGGACAGCCCCAGCATTTT
CASSLESGQPQHF
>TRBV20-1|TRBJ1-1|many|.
TGCAGTGCTACGGACGGACCGGGCGGGGCAGCGAACACTGAAGCTTTCTTT
CSATDGPGGAANTEAFF
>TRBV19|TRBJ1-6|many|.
TGTGCCACTCCCGGCTCTTCACCCCTCCACTTT
CATPGSSPLHF
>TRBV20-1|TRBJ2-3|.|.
TGCAGTGCCCTGCGGGCGAACACAGATACGCAGTATTTT
CSALRANTDTQYF
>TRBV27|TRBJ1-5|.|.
TGTGCCAGCAGCCGGGGGATATTGAGTCAGCCCCAGCATTTT
CASSRGILSQPQHF
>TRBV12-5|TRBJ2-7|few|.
TGTGCTAGTGGTTTGATAGTAGGACAGCACACCTCCTACGAGCAGTACTTC
CASGLIVGQHTSYEQYF